The 32 T cell receptor beta chains below were found in one sample sequenced in a study of blood T cells in healthy people across ages. It was with a sample-barcoded 5' primer and a J-beta primer mix that a second PCR of about 6 to 12 cycles was run. Using its own MiXCR run on the 5' RACE reads, TCRdb lists one record per CDR3 protein. The sample holds hundreds of thousands of distinct CDR3 sequences; about 30% are singletons and the top ten take 15% to 19%. The sequenced material came from blood. These receptors all come from a woman aged 80 or over in good health.

This clonotype was counted many times. The genes are TRBV20-1 and TRBJ2-7; D unresolved. The CDR3 runs 14 residues. The V end was cut by 3 bases, the J end by 4 bases, with 16 bases between. Germline assignment: CDR1 DFQATT and CDR2 SNEGSKA (reference sequence). In nucleotides, the CDR3 is TGCAGTGCTAGTATAGCAGGCGCTGATTACGAGCAGTACTTC. The encoded protein is CSASIAGADYEQYF.

The chain carries TRBV29-1 and TRBJ1-2; D is unresolved. The V end was cut by 4 bases, the J end by 8 bases, with 14 bases between. Germline assignment: CDR1 SQVTM and CDR2 ANQGSEA. The length of the CDR3 is 12 residues. In DNA, the CDR3 is TGCAGCGTTGTAGCCGGCCAAGGGGGCTACACCTTC. This gives the protein CSVVAGQGGYTF.

As for this clonotype: This could be a read error, since a much larger clone is one nucleotide away. The chain uses TRBV27 and TRBJ2-5; 8 bases fit TRBD2. Germline CDR1 MNHEY, CDR2 SMNVEV (reference sequence). V lost 8 bases and J lost 0; bases outside the gene matches: 14. CDR3 length: 17 residues. Here the CDR3 reads CASAHRGGSTYQETQYF. The CDR3, as DNA: TGTGCCAGCGCACATCGGGGGGGCTCCACCTACCAAGAGACCCAGTACTTC.

This clonotype was seen ten or more times. The CDR3 region is CSVRAQGPNYGYTF. The CDR3 nucleotides are TGCAGCGTTAGGGCCCAAGGCCCTAACTATGGCTACACCTTC. The rearrangement uses TRBV29-1 and TRBJ1-2; D is unresolved. The V end lost 5 bases, the J end lost 0 bases, and 13 bases lay between the germline ends. The CDR3 is made up of 14 amino acids. Per the germline V gene, CDR1 is SQVTM and CDR2 is ANQGSEA.

This clonotype occurred many times. The chain is built from TRBV6-1 and TRBJ2-7, with D perhaps TRBD1 (6 bases). V lost 7 bases and J lost 0, with 16 bases in between. The V gene's germline CDR1 is MNHNS and CDR2 SASEGT. The CDR3 totals 15 residues. Here the CDR3 DNA reads TGTGCCAGCATAATGTACAGGGACGACTCCTACGAGCAGTACTTC. Translation: CASIMYRDDSYEQYF.

CDR3 protein: CASKIDTYNTEAFF. As DNA, the CDR3 is TGTGCCAGCAAGATCGACACATACAACACTGAAGCTTTCTTT. V usage is TRBV6-2 or TRBV6-3 and J usage is TRBJ1-1; D call uncertain. Germline V CDR1 and CDR2: MNHEY, SVGEGT. The CDR3 is 14 amino acids. Trimming left V 7 bases short and J 2 bases short, with 14 bases between.

This chain joins TRBV7-2 and TRBJ1-1; unclear D gene. The germline CDR1 and CDR2 sequences are SGHTA and FQGNSA. The CDR3 is 13 residues long. The V and J ends lost 5 bases and 3 bases respectively, with 10 bases between them. The CDR3 DNA sequence: TGTGCCAGCAGCAACTCAAGGGACACTGAAGCTTTCTTT. This sequence encodes CASSNSRDTEAFF.

Concerning this clonotype itself: This may be a read error: a much more frequent sequence differs by one nucleotide. The chain links TRBV5-1 to TRBJ2-3; no clear D. Trimming removed 3 bases from V and 3 bases from J, with 11 bases in between. Looked up from germline, CDR1 is SGHRS and CDR2 is YFSETQ. The CDR3 runs 14 residues. This CDR3 is CASSSRSRTDTQYF. The CDR3 DNA reads TGCGCCAGCAGCTCCAGGTCGAGGACAGATACGCAGTATTTT.

Ten or more counts support this clonotype. The V gene is TRBV12-3 or TRBV12-4, the J gene TRBJ2-2, with D possibly matching TRBD1 (6 bases). V was trimmed by 6 bases and J by 1 base, leaving 12 bases between them. This CDR3 has 15 residues. The CDR3 spells CASRTGAGNTGELFF. The CDR3 region has the DNA TGTGCCAGCAGGACAGGTGCGGGGAACACCGGGGAGCTGTTTTTT.

The sample holds a few counts of this clonotype. This sequence joins TRBV7-9 and TRBJ1-4; unclear D gene. The CDR3 loop spans 14 amino acids. Germline V lookup: CDR1 SEHNR, CDR2 FQNEAQ (reference sequence). V lost 4 bases and J lost 7, with 13 bases in between. Here the CDR3 reads CASSSPVPSEKLFF. DNA of the CDR3: TGTGCCAGCAGCTCTCCCGTGCCTTCTGAAAAACTGTTTTTT.

This clonotype was found once. At one end the junction does not follow the germline gene, possibly because of a read error. This sequence joins TRBV7-2 and TRBJ2-7; the match to TRBD1 covers 9 bases. From germline, CDR1 is SGHTA and CDR2 FQGNSA. The CDR3 runs 15 residues. The CDR3 spells CASSSSDRGKGEQYF. CDR3 bases: TGTGCTAGCAGTTCCTCTGACAGGGGGAAGGGCGAGCAGTACTTC.

A word on this clonotype: Its ends do not fully match the called genes, so a read error is possible. The CDR3 DNA reads TGTGTCAGCAGTCTTGGAACCAACATGAACACTGAAGCTTTCTTT. Residues: CVSSLGTNMNTEAFF. The genes are TRBV6-2 or TRBV6-3 and TRBJ1-1; D remains unclear. Germline CDR1 reads MNHEY; CDR2 reads SVGEGT. CDR3 size: 15 residues.

There are many counts of this clonotype. V gene TRBV9 combines with J gene TRBJ2-3; D assignment may be TRBD1 or TRBD2 (6 bases each). Germline loops: CDR1 SGDLS, CDR2 YYNGEE. Trimming pared 5 bases from V and 3 bases from J, leaving 22 bases between. CDR3 length: 17 residues. Here the CDR3 reads CASSQRGASAITDTQYF. CDR3 coding DNA: TGTGCCAGCAGTCAAAGGGGGGCCTCGGCCATTACAGATACGCAGTATTTT. The complete variable domain, with remaining parts taken from reference TRBV9 and TRBJ2-3, reads DSGVTQTPKHLITATGQRVTLRCSPRSGDLSVYWYQQSLDQGLQFLIQYYNGEERAKGNILERFSAQQFPDLHSELNLSSLELGDSALYFCASSQRGASAITDTQYFGPGTRLTVL.

This clonotype appeared many times. The V and J genes are TRBV5-1 and TRBJ2-5; D possibly corresponds to TRBD2 (6 bases). Between the trimmed V and J ends, which lost 0 bases and 3 bases, there was a span of 12 bases. CDR3 size: 15 residues. Germline V gene data show CDR1 as SGHRS and CDR2 as YFSETQ. The CDR3 region has the DNA TGCGCCAGCAGCTTGGGGGCGCGGGATGAAGAGACCCAGTACTTC. Amino acids: CASSLGARDEETQYF.

The J gene is TRBJ1-2, the V gene TRBV20-1; D uncertain. Germline V gives CDR1 DFQATT, CDR2 SNEGSKA (reference sequence). The CDR3 runs to 15 residues. V shed 3 bases and J shed 4 bases, with 18 bases lying between them. The CDR3: CSASSPGRDSYGYTF. In DNA, the CDR3 is TGCAGTGCTAGTAGTCCGGGGAGGGATAGCTATGGCTACACCTTC.

As for this clonotype: This may arise from a read error, as a much more abundant clone is one base away. The rearrangement joins TRBV7-3 to TRBJ2-1; 7 bases align to TRBD1. Gene TRBJ2-7 matches the end of the DNA better, so the J call may be wrong. The CDR3 length is 16 residues. CDR1 is SGHTA and CDR2 is FQGTGA in the germline V gene. As DNA, the CDR3 is TGTGCCAGCAGCCCGGGGACAGTAATCTCCTACAATGAGCAGTACTTC. This translates into CASSPGTVISYNEQYF.

This rearrangement joins TRBV27 to TRBJ1-1; possible D gene TRBD1, 5 bases. CDR1 is MNHEY, CDR2 SMNVEV, per germline (reference sequence). The CDR3 has 13 residues. V lost 7 bases and J lost 5, with 14 bases in between. The CDR3 here is CASKAGRETEAFF. CDR3 sequence (DNA): TGTGCCAGCAAGGCGGGGCGGGAAACTGAAGCTTTCTTT.

For this clonotype: Germline is not matched at one junction end, which may reflect a read error. The rearrangement joins TRBV24-1 to TRBJ2-3, with D tentatively TRBD2 (7 bases). There are 16 residues in the CDR3. The germline gives CDR1 KGHDR, CDR2 SFDVKD. DNA for the CDR3: TGTGCCACCAGTGATTTGGGAGGGGGGGCCTCAGATATGCAGTATTTT. It specifies CATSDLGGGASDMQYF.

This clonotype was detected many times. The chain recombines TRBV20-1 with TRBJ2-1, with a possible D match to TRBD2 (6 bases). This CDR3 region has 17 residues. Germline-derived CDR1 and CDR2 are DFQATT and SNEGSKA (reference sequence). With 5 bases removed from V and 4 bases from J, the gap between germline ends came to 24 bases. CDR3 in amino acids: CSAAPSAGPAGYNEQFF. The CDR3 DNA is TGCAGTGCTGCACCCTCAGCGGGCCCGGCCGGTTACAATGAGCAGTTCTTC.

This clonotype was observed a few times. J is TRBJ1-5 and V is TRBV9, with no clear D. V lost 10 bases, J lost 2 bases, and 13 bases lay in between. Germline V gene lookup returns CDR1 SGDLS and CDR2 YYNGEE. CDR3 length: 13 residues. In DNA form, the CDR3 reads TGTGCCCGCTACGTCAAGGGCAATCAGCCCCAGCATTTT. Protein: CARYVKGNQPQHF.

This clonotype was observed at least ten times. The J gene is TRBJ2-5, the V gene TRBV2; tentatively, D is TRBD2 (6 bases). Between the trimmed V and J ends, which lost 1 base and 4 bases, there was a span of 19 bases. Germline CDR1 reads SNHLY; CDR2 reads FYNNEI. The CDR3 totals 17 residues. Here the CDR3 reads CASSEVVLAAGSETQYF. In DNA, the CDR3 is TGTGCCAGCAGTGAAGTAGTCTTAGCGGCGGGGTCAGAGACCCAGTACTTC.

The sample holds a few counts of this clonotype. The chain joins TRBV2 to TRBJ1-5; maybe TRBD1 (5 bases). Deletions cut 3 bases from V and 6 bases from J, with 15 bases between. The CDR3 runs 15 residues. Germline V gene sequence: CDR1 SNHLY, CDR2 FYNNEI. The CDR3 loop reads CASSEGRQGSQPQHF. CDR3 coding DNA: TGTGCCAGCAGTGAGGGTCGGCAGGGTAGTCAGCCCCAGCATTTT. Using reference TRBV2 and TRBJ1-5 for the parts outside the CDR3, the full variable domain is EPEVTQTPSHQVTQMGQEVILRCVPISNHLYFYWYRQILGQKVEFLVSFYNNEISEKSEIFDDQFSVERPDGSNFTLKIRSTKLEDSAMYFCASSEGRQGSQPQHFGDGTRLSIL.

This clonotype has a handful of counts. V and J are TRBV28 and TRBJ2-5; D gene unclear. The CDR3 spans 14 residues. Germline V gene lookup returns CDR1 MDHEN and CDR2 SYDVKM. V lost 4 bases and J lost 5, with 14 bases in between. The CDR3 loop is CASSSAILGETQYF. The CDR3 region has the DNA TGTGCCAGCAGTTCGGCCATCCTTGGGGAGACCCAGTACTTC.

The genes are TRBV20-1 and TRBJ2-1; D is possibly TRBD2 (6 bases). The germline V and J ends were trimmed by 0 bases and 7 bases, with 19 bases remaining between them. In germline, CDR1 is DFQATT, CDR2 SNEGSKA (reference sequence). CDR3 length: 16 amino acids. CDR3 amino acids: CSARESRAGSINEQFF. In nucleotides, the CDR3 is TGCAGTGCTAGAGAAAGTAGAGCGGGCAGTATTAATGAGCAGTTCTTC.

There are many counts of this clonotype. V is TRBV28 and J is TRBJ1-5; D may be TRBD1 (6 bases). CDR3 length: 15 amino acids. The V end was cut by 5 bases, the J end by 6 bases, with 17 bases between. CDR1 and CDR2 from the germline V gene are MDHEN and SYDVKM. CDR3 loop: CASSAPQVGGQPQHF. The CDR3 region has the DNA TGTGCCAGCAGTGCCCCCCAGGTAGGGGGTCAGCCCCAGCATTTT. The variable domain in full, completed from reference TRBV28 and TRBJ1-5, reads DVKVTQSSRYLVKRTGEKVFLECVQDMDHENMFWYRQDPGLGLRLIYFSYDVKMKEKGDIPEGYSVSREKKERFSLILESASTNQTSMYLCASSAPQVGGQPQHFGDGTRLSIL.

In this sample, this clonotype turned up many times. The V call is TRBV5-1, the J call TRBJ1-2; 10 positions match TRBD1. Germline loops: CDR1 SGHRS, CDR2 YFSETQ. J was trimmed by 6 bases and V by 5 bases; bases with no gene match: 7. The CDR3 consists of 14 residues. The CDR3: CASRQDRGRDGYTF. In DNA form, the CDR3 reads TGCGCCAGCAGACAAGACAGGGGGCGAGATGGCTACACCTTC.

This clonotype occurred a few times. The rearrangement uses TRBV7-3 and TRBJ2-3, with 10 bases fitting TRBD2. V was clipped by 6 bases and J by 1 base; unmatched bases: 10. Germline assignment: CDR1 SGHTA and CDR2 FQGTGA. The CDR3 is made up of 17 amino acids. The CDR3 bases are TGTGCCAGCAGGTTTTACGGCAGCGGGGGGGGCACAGATACGCAGTATTTT. It yields the protein CASRFYGSGGGTDTQYF.

The chain recombines TRBV6-5 with TRBJ2-6, with 8 bases identical to TRBD2. Germline CDR1 reads MNHEY; CDR2 reads SVGAGI. The CDR3 sequence is 15 residues long. Unmatched junction bases numbered 9, after V lost 6 bases and J lost 8 bases. CDR3 coding DNA: TGTGCCAGCAGGGGGCGGGGGGCTCGGACCAACGTCCTGACTTTC. It specifies CASRGRGARTNVLTF.

The chain is built from TRBV30 and TRBJ2-1; 13 positions match TRBD2. V lost 4 bases, J lost 15 bases, and 18 bases stayed unmatched. Germline-derived CDR1 and CDR2 are GTSNPN and SVGIG (reference sequence). This CDR3 is 16 amino acids long. Here the CDR3 DNA reads TGTGCCTGGAACAGACTAGCGGGGGGCCAGAGGAGGCTCAGGTTCTTC. As protein: CAWNRLAGGQRRLRFF.

This clonotype has just a few counts. The genes are TRBV2 and TRBJ1-1; D remains ambiguous. V gave up 4 bases and J gave up 4 bases, with 1 base separating them. The germline V gene encodes CDR1 SNHLY and CDR2 FYNNEI. The CDR3 runs to 10 residues. DNA of the CDR3: TGTGCCAGCAGTGTCACTGAAGCTTTCTTT. It specifies CASSVTEAFF. The variable domain in full, with the rest retrieved from reference TRBV2 and TRBJ1-1, is EPEVTQTPSHQVTQMGQEVILRCVPISNHLYFYWYRQILGQKVEFLVSFYNNEISEKSEIFDDQFSVERPDGSNFTLKIRSTKLEDSAMYFCASSVTEAFFGQGTRLTVV.

In the case of this clonotype: One end of the junction varies from germline; a read error may be responsible. The V call is TRBV20-1, the J call TRBJ2-5; tentative D call: TRBD2 (8 bases). The CDR3 length is 15 residues. Germline loops: CDR1 DFQATT, CDR2 SNEGSKA (reference sequence). DNA of the CDR3: TGCAGTACTAGCGGCCAGGGGGGTTCCGAAGAGACCCAGTACTTC. The encoded protein is CSTSGQGGSEETQYF.

The CDR3 spells CASSLEAGALGANVLTF. CDR3 nucleotides: TGTGCCAGCAGCTTAGAGGCAGGGGCCCTTGGGGCCAACGTCCTGACTTTC. The genes are TRBV7-6 and TRBJ2-6; weak D call: TRBD1 (6 bases). From germline, CDR1 is SGHVS and CDR2 FNYEAQ. V was cut by 1 base and J by 3 bases, with 13 bases left in between. This CDR3 is built from 17 residues.